Listed below are T cell receptor beta chains from one sample, sequenced in a study of T cells in Graves' hyperthyroidism and ophthalmopathy. TCRdb used MiXCR to reprocess the multiplex PCR reads, holding one entry per CDR3 protein. The data show 130,000 or so distinct CDR3 sequences, about 20% seen once. What was sequenced was blood. The receptor source for this set is a woman aged 50 to 60 with Graves' hyperthyroidism that later progressed to Graves' ophthalmopathy. Both conserved end residues are part of each CDR3. D genes are given only for firm matches. Where a row states a size, it is once, few, many or the class of an expanded clone; other rows omit it.

clone size	V gene	J gene	D gene	CDR3 length	CDR3 protein	CDR3 DNA
.	TRBV6-9	TRBJ2-1	TRBD2	18	CASSYLGTSGTGYNEQFF	TGTGCCAGCAGTTACCTTGGGACTAGCGGGACTGGTTACAATGAGCAGTTCTTC
many	TRBV5-8	TRBJ2-7	TRBD2	13	CASSRGRVYEQYF	TGTGCCAGCAGCCGCGGGAGGGTTTACGAGCAGTACTTC
many	TRBV20-1	TRBJ1-2	TRBD1	13	CSAIGRGAWGYTF	TGCAGTGCTATCGGCAGGGGGGCATGGGGCTACACCTTC
.	TRBV3-1	TRBJ2-6	.	14	CASSLFGGANVLTF	TGTGCCAGCAGTCTTTTCGGCGGGGCCAACGTCCTGACTTTC
.	TRBV28	TRBJ1-5	.	13	CASSDGGGQPQHF	TGTGCCAGCAGTGACGGGGGTGGTCAGCCCCAGCATTTT
few	TRBV12-3/TRBV12-4	TRBJ1-6	TRBD1	15	CASSISDRASSPLHF	TGTGCCAGCAGCATTAGCGACAGGGCTAGTTCACCCCTCCACTTT
.	TRBV28	TRBJ2-3	TRBD2	15	CANSPPGLTGDTQYF	TGTGCCAACAGTCCTCCGGGACTAACGGGAGATACGCAGTATTTT
.	TRBV12-3/TRBV12-4	TRBJ2-2	TRBD2	15	CASSFGTSWVGELFF	TGTGCCAGCAGTTTCGGGACTAGCTGGGTCGGGGAGCTGTTTTTT
many	TRBV18	TRBJ1-1	.	16	CASSPGFGGRNTEAFF	TGTGCCAGCTCACCCGGCTTCGGGGGGCGAAACACTGAAGCTTTCTTT
many	TRBV5-1	TRBJ2-3	TRBD1	15	CASSNRQGGTDTQYF	TGCGCCAGCAGCAACAGACAGGGAGGCACAGATACGCAGTATTTT
many	TRBV20-1	TRBJ1-1	.	12	CSARGAGNEAFF	TGCAGTGCTAGAGGGGCGGGGAATGAAGCTTTCTTT
few	TRBV2	TRBJ2-2	.	14	CASSQQGHTGGLFF	TGTGCCAGCAGCCAACAGGGCCACACCGGGGGGCTGTTTTTT
many	TRBV12-3/TRBV12-4	TRBJ1-1	TRBD1	15	CASKERRQGDSEAFF	TGTGCCAGCAAGGAGAGGAGACAGGGGGACTCTGAAGCTTTCTTT
many	TRBV6-6	TRBJ2-3	.	14	CASSYSYSTDTQYF	TGTGCCAGCAGTTACTCTTATAGCACAGATACGCAGTATTTT
.	TRBV5-6	TRBJ1-2	.	18	CASSLMVAGGLRFDGYTF	TGTGCCAGCAGCTTGATGGTAGCAGGCGGATTAAGATTCGATGGCTACACCTTC
many	TRBV7-9	TRBJ1-3	.	14	CASSSLGGRNTIYF	TGTGCCAGCAGCTCCCTCGGGGGACGAAACACCATATATTTT
many	TRBV11-3	TRBJ1-5	.	15	CASSLRVGCNQPQHF	TGTGCCAGCAGCTTAAGGGTGGGGTGCAATCAGCCCCAGCATTTT
many	TRBV20-1	TRBJ2-5	TRBD2	16	CSAATSGRPLGETQYF	TGCAGTGCCGCGACTAGCGGGAGACCATTGGGAGAGACCCAGTACTTC
.	TRBV29-1	TRBJ1-1	.	14	CSVEDPGARSEAFF	TGCAGCGTTGAAGATCCCGGGGCACGGAGTGAAGCTTTCTTT
.	TRBV3-1	TRBJ1-2	.	16	CASSEAHRGRNYGYTF	TGTGCCAGCAGTGAAGCGCATAGGGGCCGTAACTATGGCTACACCTTC
.	TRBV24-1	TRBJ2-5	TRBD2	17	CATSVHPGGVGKETQYF	TGTGCCACCAGTGTCCATCCCGGGGGGGTAGGGAAAGAGACCCAGTACTTC
.	TRBV4-1	TRBJ2-7	TRBD2	16	CASSQVGLAGAVGQYF	TGCGCCAGCAGCCAAGTGGGACTAGCGGGAGCCGTCGGGCAGTACTTC
.	TRBV3-1	TRBJ1-3	.	14	CASSPPGQPWDYAF	TGTGCCAGCAGCCCGCCGGGGCAGCCTTGGGATTACGCTTTT
.	TRBV4-1	TRBJ2-1	TRBD2	20	CASSPEGASGPTRTYNEQFF	TGCGCCAGCAGCCCCGAAGGGGCTAGCGGGCCCACTCGGACCTACAATGAGCAGTTCTTC
many	TRBV20-1	TRBJ1-1	.	12	CSARTVNTEAFF	TGCAGTGCTAGGACGGTGAACACTGAAGCTTTCTTT
many	TRBV2	TRBJ1-2	.	15	CASSEEPFPNYGYTF	TGTGCCAGCAGTGAAGAGCCTTTTCCCAACTATGGCTACACCTTC
.	TRBV30	TRBJ2-7	.	12	CAWSVPPGEQYF	TGTGCCTGGAGTGTACCCCCAGGGGAGCAGTACTTC
many	TRBV7-9	TRBJ1-5	.	14	CASSDGNRNQPQHF	TGTGCCAGCAGCGACGGGAATCGCAATCAGCCCCAGCATTTT
.	TRBV5-1	TRBJ2-1	TRBD1	13	CASSFSGTVEQFF	TGCGCCAGCAGCTTTTCCGGGACAGTGGAGCAGTTCTTC
few	TRBV5-1	TRBJ2-5	.	14	CASRLEGRGETQYF	TGCGCCAGCAGACTGGAGGGCCGGGGAGAGACCCAGTACTTC
.	TRBV2	TRBJ2-1	TRBD1	16	CASSEGPGRGGDEQFF	TGTGCCAGCAGTGAAGGACCGGGCCGAGGGGGCGATGAGCAGTTCTTC
.	TRBV7-2	TRBJ1-2	.	13	CASSLSTVYGYTF	TGTGCCAGCAGCTTAAGCACAGTCTATGGCTACACCTTC
.	TRBV5-4	TRBJ2-3	.	15	CASSSLRERTDTQYF	TGTGCCAGCAGTTCTTTACGGGAACGCACAGATACGCAGTATTTT
many	TRBV5-1	TRBJ2-5	TRBD1	14	CASTQQGAQETQYF	TGCGCCAGCACCCAACAGGGGGCGCAAGAGACCCAGTACTTC
.	TRBV2	TRBJ1-1	.	15	CASGGRNIMNTEAFF	TGTGCCAGCGGAGGACGGAACATTATGAACACTGAAGCTTTCTTT
many	TRBV7-8	TRBJ1-1	.	15	CASSWALQGRTEAFF	TGTGCCAGCAGTTGGGCTTTACAGGGACGCACTGAAGCTTTCTTT
many	TRBV28	TRBJ1-4	.	12	CASSRPGEKLFF	TGTGCCAGCAGTCGACCAGGGGAAAAACTGTTTTTT
.	TRBV6-1	TRBJ2-1	.	13	CASSRQGTREQFF	TGTGCCAGCAGTCGTCAGGGGACGCGGGAGCAGTTCTTC